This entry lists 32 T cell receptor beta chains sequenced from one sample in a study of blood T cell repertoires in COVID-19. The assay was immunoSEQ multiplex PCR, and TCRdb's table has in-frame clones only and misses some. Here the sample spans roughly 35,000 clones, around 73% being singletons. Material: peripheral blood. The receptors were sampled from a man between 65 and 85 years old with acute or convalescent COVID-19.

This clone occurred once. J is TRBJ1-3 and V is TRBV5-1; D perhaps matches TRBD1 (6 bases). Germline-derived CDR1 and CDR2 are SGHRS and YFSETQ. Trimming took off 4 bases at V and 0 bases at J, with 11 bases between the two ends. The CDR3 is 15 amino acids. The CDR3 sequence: CASSPMDSSGNTIYF. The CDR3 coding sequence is TGCGCCAGCAGCCCAATGGACAGCTCTGGAAACACCATATATTTT.

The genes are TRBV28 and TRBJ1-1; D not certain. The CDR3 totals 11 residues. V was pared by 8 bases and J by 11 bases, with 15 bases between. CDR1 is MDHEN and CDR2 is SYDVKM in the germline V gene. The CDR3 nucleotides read TGTGCCAGCCGCCTGCGGGGTGACGCTTTCTTT. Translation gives CASRLRGDAFF.

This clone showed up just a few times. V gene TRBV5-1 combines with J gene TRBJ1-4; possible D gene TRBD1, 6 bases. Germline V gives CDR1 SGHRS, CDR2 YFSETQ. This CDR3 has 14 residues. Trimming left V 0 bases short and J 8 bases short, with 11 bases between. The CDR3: CASSLAQGDEKLFF. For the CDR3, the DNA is TGCGCCAGCAGCTTGGCACAGGGAGACGAAAAACTGTTTTTT.

The CDR3 DNA reads TGTGCCAGCAGCGGGGAAACAGGGGGCAATTCACCCCTCCACTTT. Its protein product is CASSGETGGNSPLHF. The chain links TRBV9 to TRBJ1-6, with 9 positions matching TRBD1. Trimming cost V 3 bases and J 7 bases; bases outside gene matches: 5. The CDR3 is made up of 15 amino acids. Per germline, CDR1 SGDLS and CDR2 YYNGEE.

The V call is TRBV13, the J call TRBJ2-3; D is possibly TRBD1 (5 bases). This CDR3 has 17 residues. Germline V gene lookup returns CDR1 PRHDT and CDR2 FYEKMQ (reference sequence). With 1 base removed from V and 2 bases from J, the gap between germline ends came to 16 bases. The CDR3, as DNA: TGTGCCAGCAGCTTAGAGGGGCCCCCAACACTCACAGATACGCAGTATTTT. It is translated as CASSLEGPPTLTDTQYF.

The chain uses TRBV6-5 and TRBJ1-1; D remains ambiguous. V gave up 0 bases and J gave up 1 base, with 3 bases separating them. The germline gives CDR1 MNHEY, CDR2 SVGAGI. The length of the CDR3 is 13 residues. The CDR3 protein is CASSYSSNTEAFF. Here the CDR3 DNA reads TGTGCCAGCAGTTACTCCTCGAACACTGAAGCTTTCTTT.

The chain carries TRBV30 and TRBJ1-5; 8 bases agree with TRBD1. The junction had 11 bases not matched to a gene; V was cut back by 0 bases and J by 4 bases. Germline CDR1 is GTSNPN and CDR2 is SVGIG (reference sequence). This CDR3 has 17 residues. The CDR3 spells CAWSVAAGGFRNQPQHF. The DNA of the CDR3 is TGTGCCTGGAGTGTAGCGGCAGGGGGCTTTCGAAATCAGCCCCAGCATTTT.

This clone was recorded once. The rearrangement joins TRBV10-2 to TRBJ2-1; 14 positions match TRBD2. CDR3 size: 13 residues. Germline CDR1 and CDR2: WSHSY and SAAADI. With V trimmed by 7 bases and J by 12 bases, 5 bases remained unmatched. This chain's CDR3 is CASTGTSGGGQFF. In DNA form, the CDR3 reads TGCGCCAGCACCGGGACTAGCGGGGGCGGGCAGTTCTTC.

The CDR3 spells CASSVVRDRGRYGPYNEQFF. For the CDR3, the DNA is TGTGCCAGCAGCGTAGTGCGCGACAGGGGTCGATATGGCCCCTACAATGAGCAGTTCTTC. This sequence joins TRBV9 and TRBJ2-1, with 8 bases aligning to TRBD1. The V and J ends lost 0 bases and 2 bases, in that order; junction bases with no gene match: 16. The CDR3 contains 20 residues. The germline V gene encodes CDR1 SGDLS and CDR2 YYNGEE.

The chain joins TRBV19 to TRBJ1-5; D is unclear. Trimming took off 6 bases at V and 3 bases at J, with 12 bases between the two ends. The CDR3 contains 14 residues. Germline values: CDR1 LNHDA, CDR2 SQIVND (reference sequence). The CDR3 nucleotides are TGTGCCAGTAGGGAACAGCCCATCAATCAGCCCCAGCATTTT. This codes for CASREQPINQPQHF.

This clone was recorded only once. The CDR3 sequence: CASRRTGRSGNTIYF. CDR3 coding DNA: TGTGCCAGCAGACGGACAGGGAGGTCTGGAAACACCATATATTTT. The J gene is TRBJ1-3, the V gene TRBV6-5; 8 bases fit TRBD1. The germline gives CDR1 MNHEY, CDR2 SVGAGI. V lost 6 bases and J lost 1; bases outside the gene matches: 5. The CDR3 totals 15 residues.

The CDR3 region is CASLYSGERSRGYTF. CDR3 sequence (DNA): TGTGCCAGCCTGTATTCAGGGGAGAGGTCGAGGGGCTACACCTTC. V usage is TRBV28 and J usage is TRBJ1-2; possibly TRBD1 for D (6 bases). The CDR3 is made up of 15 amino acids. The germline CDR1 and CDR2 sequences are MDHEN and SYDVKM. V was pared by 8 bases and J by 8 bases, with 24 bases between.

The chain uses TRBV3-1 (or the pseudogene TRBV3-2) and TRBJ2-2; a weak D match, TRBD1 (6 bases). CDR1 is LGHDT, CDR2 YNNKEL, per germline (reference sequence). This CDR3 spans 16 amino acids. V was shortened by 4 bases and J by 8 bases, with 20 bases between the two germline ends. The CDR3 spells CASSPTGTRLKGELFF. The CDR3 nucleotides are TGTGCCAGCAGCCCCACCGGGACAAGGCTTAAAGGGGAGCTGTTTTTT.

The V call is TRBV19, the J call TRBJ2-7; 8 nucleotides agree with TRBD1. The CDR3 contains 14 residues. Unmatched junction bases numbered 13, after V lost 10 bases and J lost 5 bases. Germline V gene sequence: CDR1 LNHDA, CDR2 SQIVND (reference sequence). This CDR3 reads CATEQTGVVNEQYF. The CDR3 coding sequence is TGTGCCACCGAACAGACAGGGGTTGTCAACGAGCAGTACTTC.

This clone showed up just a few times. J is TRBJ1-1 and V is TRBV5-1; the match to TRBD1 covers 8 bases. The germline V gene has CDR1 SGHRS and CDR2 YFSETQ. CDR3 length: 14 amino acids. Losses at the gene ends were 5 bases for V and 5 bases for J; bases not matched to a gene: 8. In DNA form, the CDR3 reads TGCGCCAGCAGAAGCCTACAGGGGGATACTGAAGCTTTCTTT. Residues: CASRSLQGDTEAFF. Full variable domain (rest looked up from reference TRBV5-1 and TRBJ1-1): KAGVTQTPRYLIKTRGQQVTLSCSPISGHRSVSWYQQTPGQGLQFLFEYFSETQRNKGNFPGRFSGRQFSNSRSEMNVSTLELGDSALYLCASRSLQGDTEAFFGQGTRLTVV.

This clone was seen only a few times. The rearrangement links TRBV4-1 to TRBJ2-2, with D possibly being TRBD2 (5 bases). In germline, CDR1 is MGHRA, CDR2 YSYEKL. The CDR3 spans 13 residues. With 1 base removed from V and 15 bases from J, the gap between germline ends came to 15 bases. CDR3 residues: CASSQAVGVEVFF. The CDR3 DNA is TGCGCCAGCAGCCAAGCGGTCGGGGTCGAGGTGTTTTTT.

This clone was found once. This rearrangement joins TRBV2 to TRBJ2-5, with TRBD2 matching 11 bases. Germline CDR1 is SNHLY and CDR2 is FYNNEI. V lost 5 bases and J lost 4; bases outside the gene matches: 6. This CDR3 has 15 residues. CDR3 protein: CASSKGLADLETQYF. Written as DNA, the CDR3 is TGTGCCAGCAGTAAGGGACTAGCGGACCTAGAGACCCAGTACTTC.

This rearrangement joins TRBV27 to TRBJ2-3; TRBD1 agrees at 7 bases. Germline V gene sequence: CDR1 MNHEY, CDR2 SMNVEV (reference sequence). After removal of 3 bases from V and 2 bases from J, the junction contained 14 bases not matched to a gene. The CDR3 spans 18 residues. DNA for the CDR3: TGTGCCAGCAGTTTTAGGCCTCGGCCAGGGGGTTCCACAGATACGCAGTATTTT. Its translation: CASSFRPRPGGSTDTQYF.

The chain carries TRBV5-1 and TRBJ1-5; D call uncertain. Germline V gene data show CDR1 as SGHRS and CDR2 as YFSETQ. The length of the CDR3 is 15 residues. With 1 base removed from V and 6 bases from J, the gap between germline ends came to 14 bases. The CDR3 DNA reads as TGCGCCAGCAGCTTGACGGGAATTATTGGTCAGCCCCAGCATTTT. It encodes CASSLTGIIGQPQHF.

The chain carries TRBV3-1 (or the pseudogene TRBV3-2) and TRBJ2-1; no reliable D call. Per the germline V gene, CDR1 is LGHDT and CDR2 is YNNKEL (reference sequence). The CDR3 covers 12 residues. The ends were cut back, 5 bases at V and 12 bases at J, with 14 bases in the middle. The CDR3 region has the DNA TGTGCCAGCAGCGTCTGGGCAGACCGGCAGTTCTTC. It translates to CASSVWADRQFF.

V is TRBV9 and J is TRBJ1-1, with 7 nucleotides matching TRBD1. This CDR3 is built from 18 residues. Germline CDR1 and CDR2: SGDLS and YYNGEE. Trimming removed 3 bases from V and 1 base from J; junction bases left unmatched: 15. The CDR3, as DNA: TGTGCCAGCAGCGGGGGGACAAGGACAGGTTCGGCGAACACTGAAGCTTTCTTT. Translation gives CASSGGTRTGSANTEAFF. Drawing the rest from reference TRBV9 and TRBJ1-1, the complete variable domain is DSGVTQTPKHLITATGQRVTLRCSPRSGDLSVYWYQQSLDQGLQFLIQYYNGEERAKGNILERFSAQQFPDLHSELNLSSLELGDSALYFCASSGGTRTGSANTEAFFGQGTRLTVV.

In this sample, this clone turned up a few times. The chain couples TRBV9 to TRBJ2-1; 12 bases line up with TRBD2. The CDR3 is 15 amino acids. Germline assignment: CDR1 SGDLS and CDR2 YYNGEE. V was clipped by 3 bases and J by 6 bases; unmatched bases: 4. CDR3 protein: CASSAGLAGINEQFF. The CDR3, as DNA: TGTGCCAGCAGCGCCGGACTAGCGGGGATCAATGAGCAGTTCTTC.

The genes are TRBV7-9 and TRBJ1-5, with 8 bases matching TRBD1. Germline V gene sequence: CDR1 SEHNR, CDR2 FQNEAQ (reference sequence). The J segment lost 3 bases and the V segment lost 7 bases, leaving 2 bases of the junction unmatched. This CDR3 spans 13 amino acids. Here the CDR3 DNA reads TGTGCCAGCAACAGGGGGGACAATCAGCCCCAGCATTTT. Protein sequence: CASNRGDNQPQHF.

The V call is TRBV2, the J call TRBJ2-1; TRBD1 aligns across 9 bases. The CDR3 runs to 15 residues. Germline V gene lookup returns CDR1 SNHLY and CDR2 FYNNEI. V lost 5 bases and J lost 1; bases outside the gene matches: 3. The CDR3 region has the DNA TGTGCCAGCAGTAAGGACAGGGGATCCTACAATGAGCAGTTCTTC. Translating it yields CASSKDRGSYNEQFF.

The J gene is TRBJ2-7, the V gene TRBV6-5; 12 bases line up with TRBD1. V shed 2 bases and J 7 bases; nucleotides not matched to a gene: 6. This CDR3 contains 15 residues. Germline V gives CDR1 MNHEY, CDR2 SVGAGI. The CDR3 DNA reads TGTGCCAGCAGTTACGGGGGACAGGGGGCTTGGGAGCAGTACTTC. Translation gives CASSYGGQGAWEQYF.

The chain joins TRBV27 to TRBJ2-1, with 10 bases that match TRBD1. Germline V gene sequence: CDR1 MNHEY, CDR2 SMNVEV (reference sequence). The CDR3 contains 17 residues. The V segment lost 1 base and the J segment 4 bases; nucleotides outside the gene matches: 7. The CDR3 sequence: CASSLFMGQGNYNEQFF. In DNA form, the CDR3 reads TGTGCCAGCAGTTTATTTATGGGACAGGGGAATTACAATGAGCAGTTCTTC.

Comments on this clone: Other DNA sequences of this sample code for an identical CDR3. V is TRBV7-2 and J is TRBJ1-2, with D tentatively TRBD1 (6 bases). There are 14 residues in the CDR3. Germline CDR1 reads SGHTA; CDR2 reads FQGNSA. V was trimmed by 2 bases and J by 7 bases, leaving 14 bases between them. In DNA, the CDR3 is TGTGCCAGCAGCTTAAGCCAAAGGGGGTCTGGCTACACCTTC. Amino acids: CASSLSQRGSGYTF.

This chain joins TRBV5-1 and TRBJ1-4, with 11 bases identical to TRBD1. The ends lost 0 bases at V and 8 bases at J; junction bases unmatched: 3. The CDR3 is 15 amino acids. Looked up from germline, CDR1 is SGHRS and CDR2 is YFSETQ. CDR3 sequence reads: CASSLDGTGGEKLFF. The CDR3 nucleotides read TGCGCCAGCAGCTTGGATGGGACAGGGGGAGAAAAACTGTTTTTT.

This CDR3 reads CASSTGTNYGYTF. CDR3 nucleotide sequence: TGTGCCAGCAGCACAGGGACTAACTATGGCTACACCTTC. V is TRBV11-2 and J is TRBJ1-2, with D maybe TRBD1 (6 bases). CDR1 and CDR2 (germline): SGHAT, FQNNGV. The V end was cut by 5 bases, the J end by 0 bases, with 7 bases between. The CDR3 is 13 residues long.

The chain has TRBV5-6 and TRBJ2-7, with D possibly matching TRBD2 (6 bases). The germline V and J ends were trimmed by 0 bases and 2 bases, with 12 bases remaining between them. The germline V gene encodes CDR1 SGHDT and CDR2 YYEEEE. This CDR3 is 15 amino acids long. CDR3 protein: CASSLGREFTYEQYF. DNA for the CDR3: TGTGCCAGCAGCTTGGGCCGGGAGTTTACCTACGAGCAGTACTTC.

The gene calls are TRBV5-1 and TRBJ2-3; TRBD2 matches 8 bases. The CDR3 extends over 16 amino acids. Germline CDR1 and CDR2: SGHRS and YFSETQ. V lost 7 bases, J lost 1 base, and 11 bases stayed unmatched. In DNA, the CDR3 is TGCGCCAGCTCGGATAAAATAGCGGGGCGCACAGATACGCAGTATTTT. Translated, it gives CASSDKIAGRTDTQYF.

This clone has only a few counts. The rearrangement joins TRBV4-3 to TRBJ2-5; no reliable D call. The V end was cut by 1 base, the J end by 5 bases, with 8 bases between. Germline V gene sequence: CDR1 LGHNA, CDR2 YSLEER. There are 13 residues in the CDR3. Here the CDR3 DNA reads TGCGCCAGCAGCCAAGGAGGAAGGGAGACCCAGTACTTC. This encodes CASSQGGRETQYF.